This T cell receptor (beta chain) was retrieved from a study of cytomegalovirus exposure and HLA in healthy donors. Study in general: The same platform was used for the roughly 110 validation repertoires as for the approximately 730 first-cohort repertoires, as reported in a later analysis.

Assay: immunoSEQ multiplex PCR; the TCRdb copy retains only in-frame clones and omits some. The sample has about 130,000 clones; about 91% are singletons. Findings and limits, study-wide: The tendency of first-cohort TCR clusters to co-occur in the 120 or so validation repertoires was the finding of a later analysis.

The CDR3 has 13 amino acids. V shed 2 bases and J shed 5 bases, with 10 bases lying between them. Germline lookup yields CDR1 SQVTM and CDR2 ANQGSEA. Points on this clone: No antigen is known for it.

The sequence came from a young woman in good health and CMV-seronegative. Material: PBMCs. The J gene is TRBJ2-1, the V gene TRBV29-1; tentative D call: TRBD1 (7 bases). CDR3 in DNA: TGCAGCGTTGAACAGGGGGGACACAATGAGCAGTTCTTC. Protein product: CSVEQGGHNEQFF.